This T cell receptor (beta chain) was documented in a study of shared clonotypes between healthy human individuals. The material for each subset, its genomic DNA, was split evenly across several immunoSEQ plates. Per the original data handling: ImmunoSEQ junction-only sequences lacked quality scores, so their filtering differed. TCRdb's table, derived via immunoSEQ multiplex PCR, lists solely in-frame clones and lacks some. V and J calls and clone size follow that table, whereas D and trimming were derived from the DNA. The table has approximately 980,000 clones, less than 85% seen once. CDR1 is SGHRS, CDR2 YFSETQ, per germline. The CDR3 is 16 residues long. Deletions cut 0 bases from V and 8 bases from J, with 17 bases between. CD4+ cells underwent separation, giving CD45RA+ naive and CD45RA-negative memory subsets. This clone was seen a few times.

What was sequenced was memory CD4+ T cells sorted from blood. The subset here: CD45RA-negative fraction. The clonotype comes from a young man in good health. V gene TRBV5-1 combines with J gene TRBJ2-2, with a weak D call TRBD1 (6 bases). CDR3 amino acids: CASSLDGQLVVGELFF. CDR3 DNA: TGCGCCAGCAGCTTGGACGGACAGCTTGTTGTAGGGGAGCTGTTTTTT.